This TCR beta chain was identified during a study of monozygotic twins with inflammatory bowel disease. Germline CDR1 LGHNA, CDR2 YSLEER. The length of the CDR3 is 17 residues. cDNA synthesis was performed in eight separate reactions for each sample. TCRdb reanalyzed the 5' RACE reads and collapses them to one entry per CDR3 protein, without DNA. Here the sample table reports 150,000 to 200,000 distinct CDR3 sequences. The sequence was collected from a human donor with ulcerative colitis or Crohn's disease, or a healthy co-twin of an affected twin (not recorded which). The J gene is TRBJ2-5, the V gene TRBV4-3; TCRdb's D call of TRBD1 is untestable without DNA. Sequences were obtained from blood. The CDR3 here is CASSQDLPGQHQETQYF.